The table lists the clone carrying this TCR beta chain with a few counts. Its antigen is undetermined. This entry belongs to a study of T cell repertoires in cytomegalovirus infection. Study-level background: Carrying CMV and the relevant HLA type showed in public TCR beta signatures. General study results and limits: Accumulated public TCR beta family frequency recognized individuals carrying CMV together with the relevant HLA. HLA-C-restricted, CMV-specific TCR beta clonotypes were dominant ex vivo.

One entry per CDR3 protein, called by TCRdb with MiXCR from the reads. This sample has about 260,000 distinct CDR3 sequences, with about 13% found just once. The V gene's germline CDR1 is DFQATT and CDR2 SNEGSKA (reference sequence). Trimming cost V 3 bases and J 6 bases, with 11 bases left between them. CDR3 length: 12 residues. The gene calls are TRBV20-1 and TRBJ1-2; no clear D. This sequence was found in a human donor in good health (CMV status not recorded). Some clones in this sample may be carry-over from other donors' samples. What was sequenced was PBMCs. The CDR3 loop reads CSASQVRDGYTF. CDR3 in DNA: TGCAGTGCTAGCCAGGTTCGAGATGGCTACACCTTC.